Presented here are 26 T cell receptor beta chains from one specimen sequenced in a study of blood T cell repertoires in COVID-19. Assay used: immunoSEQ multiplex PCR; TCRdb lists only in-frame clones, some missing. The sample holds a few hundred thousand clones; 86% are singletons and the top ten take over 2%. Sequencing was carried out using peripheral blood. These receptors all come from a woman aged 50 to 60 with acute or convalescent COVID-19.

This clone was recorded once. The chain links TRBV16 to TRBJ2-1; TRBD2 matches at 8 bases. Per the germline V gene, CDR1 is KGHSY and CDR2 is FQNENV. The CDR3 consists of 15 residues. V lost 6 bases, J lost 4 bases, and 8 bases stayed unmatched. The CDR3 coding sequence is TGTGCCAGCAGTCGGGGGGGTCCGCCGTACAATGAGCAGTTCTTC. Translating it yields CASSRGGPPYNEQFF.

The chain links TRBV28 to TRBJ2-7; 7 bases are shared with TRBD1. The CDR3 runs 14 residues. In germline, CDR1 is MDHEN, CDR2 SYDVKM. The J segment lost 2 bases and the V segment lost 4 bases, leaving 5 bases of the junction unmatched. CDR3 sequence (DNA): TGTGCCAGCAGTTCCGGGACAGTTGCCTACGAGCAGTACTTC. Translating gives CASSSGTVAYEQYF.

The J gene is TRBJ1-3, the V gene TRBV30; 7 bases agree with TRBD1. The CDR3 consists of 14 residues. With 4 bases clipped from V and 0 bases from J, the junction kept 3 bases outside the gene matches. Germline loops: CDR1 GTSNPN, CDR2 SVGIG (reference sequence). In nucleotides, the CDR3 is TGTGCCTGGATTGGGACAGCCTCTGGAAACACCATATATTTT. Its protein is CAWIGTASGNTIYF.

The rearrangement uses TRBV5-4 and TRBJ2-1, with D possibly being TRBD2 (6 bases). From germline, CDR1 is SGHNT and CDR2 YYREEE (reference sequence). The CDR3 covers 14 residues. V dropped 0 bases and J dropped 5 bases, with 9 bases sitting between them. CDR3 amino acids: CASSLGGNHNEQFF. Written as DNA, the CDR3 is TGTGCCAGCAGCTTGGGCGGGAACCACAATGAGCAGTTCTTC.

This clone is a singleton in its sample. The V call is TRBV18, the J call TRBJ2-5; perhaps TRBD1 as D (6 bases). Germline values: CDR1 KGHSH, CDR2 LQKENI. Trimming took off 5 bases at V and 5 bases at J, with 12 bases between the two ends. This CDR3 region has 13 residues. CDR3 nucleotide sequence: TGTGCCAGCTCATCTACAGGGTGGGAGACCCAGTACTTC. It codes for CASSSTGWETQYF.

This clone occurred once. The chain is built from TRBV11-2 and TRBJ2-7; D may be TRBD1 (5 bases). With 5 bases removed from V and 1 base from J, the gap between germline ends came to 9 bases. This CDR3 is 13 amino acids long. CDR1 and CDR2 from the germline V gene are SGHAT and FQNNGV. The CDR3 bases are TGTGCCAGCAGCCAGGGTGTATCCTACGAGCAGTACTTC. Its protein product is CASSQGVSYEQYF.

V is TRBV10-3 and J is TRBJ2-3; the match to TRBD1 covers 7 bases. CDR1 and CDR2 from the germline V gene are ENHRY and SYGVKD. Trimming removed 7 bases from V and 4 bases from J; junction bases left unmatched: 2. The length of the CDR3 is 12 residues. CDR3 loop: CAIKGAADTQYF. In DNA form, the CDR3 reads TGTGCCATCAAGGGGGCTGCAGATACGCAGTATTTT.

The gene calls are TRBV4-3 and TRBJ2-3; D is unclear. The CDR3 spans 13 residues. The germline CDR1 and CDR2 sequences are LGHNA and YSLEER. V dropped 3 bases and J dropped 3 bases, with 7 bases sitting between them. The CDR3 nucleotides read TGCGCCAGCAGCCAGATAGCAACAGATACGCAGTATTTT. Protein product: CASSQIATDTQYF.

This clone was observed once. CDR3 residues: CASTPTPQDTEAFF. The CDR3 nucleotides are TGTGCCAGCACCCCAACACCGCAGGACACTGAAGCTTTCTTT. The chain carries TRBV9 and TRBJ1-1; D unclear. CDR1 SGDLS and CDR2 YYNGEE come from the germline V gene. This CDR3 is 14 amino acids long. Trimming stripped 6 bases from V and 3 bases from J, with 15 bases between.

V usage is TRBV19 and J usage is TRBJ1-5; D possibly corresponds to TRBD1 (5 bases). The CDR3 consists of 14 residues. Germline values: CDR1 LNHDA, CDR2 SQIVND (reference sequence). Trimming took off 11 bases at V and 7 bases at J, with 21 bases between the two ends. In DNA form, the CDR3 reads TGTGCCTCCAACCCGGGGGAAGGGAGACAGCCCCAGCATTTT. It translates to CASNPGEGRQPQHF.

This rearrangement joins TRBV20-1 to TRBJ1-1; 8 bases are shared with TRBD1. Trimming at V came to 3 bases and at J to 0 bases, leaving 6 bases not matched to a gene. There are 15 residues in the CDR3. Germline V gene lookup returns CDR1 DFQATT and CDR2 SNEGSKA (reference sequence). The CDR3, as DNA: TGCAGTGCTAGTCCCAGGGGGCTCATGAACACTGAAGCTTTCTTT. Protein: CSASPRGLMNTEAFF.

This rearrangement joins TRBV11-2 to TRBJ2-1; 10 bases match TRBD1. The CDR3 runs 15 residues. Germline V lookup: CDR1 SGHAT, CDR2 FQNNGV. Trimming removed 5 bases from V and 6 bases from J; junction bases left unmatched: 7. CDR3 sequence reads: CASSDRDRGPNEQFF. The CDR3 DNA follows: TGTGCCAGCAGCGACCGGGACAGGGGCCCCAATGAGCAGTTCTTC.

This chain connects TRBV7-9 to TRBJ2-4; D unresolved. Trimming took off 1 base at V and 9 bases at J, with 7 bases between the two ends. The CDR3 contains 12 residues. Germline V CDR1 and CDR2: SEHNR, FQNEAQ (reference sequence). The CDR3 region is CASSLGSGIQYF. The CDR3 coding sequence is TGTGCCAGCAGCTTAGGTAGTGGCATTCAGTACTTC. The full variable domain, rest sourced from reference TRBV7-9 and TRBJ2-4, is DTGVSQNPRHKITKRGQNVTFRCDPISEHNRLYWYRQTLGQGPEFLTYFQNEAQLEKSRLLSDRFSAERPKGSFSTLEIQRTEQGDSAMYLCASSLGSGIQYFGAGTRLSVL.

V gene TRBV18 combines with J gene TRBJ2-7, with 8 positions matching TRBD1. The CDR3 length is 16 residues. Losses at the gene ends were 1 base for V and 0 bases for J; bases not matched to a gene: 5. Germline V gives CDR1 KGHSH, CDR2 LQKENI. The CDR3 nucleotides read TGTGCCAGCTCACCACTGACAGGGGTCGGCTCCTACGAGCAGTACTTC. This sequence encodes CASSPLTGVGSYEQYF.

This sequence joins TRBV5-6 and TRBJ2-2; D remains unclear. This CDR3 spans 11 amino acids. The ends were cut back, 2 bases at V and 7 bases at J, with 3 bases in the middle. The germline V gene encodes CDR1 SGHDT and CDR2 YYEEEE. CDR3 sequence (DNA): TGTGCCAGCAGCTTCTACGGGGAGCTGTTTTTT. Its translation: CASSFYGELFF. The whole variable domain, filled in from reference TRBV5-6 and TRBJ2-2, reads DAGVTQSPTHLIKTRGQQVTLRCSPKSGHDTVSWYQQALGQGPQFIFQYYEEEERQRGNFPDRFSGHQFPNYSSELNVNALLLGDSALYLCASSFYGELFFGEGSRLTVL.

The CDR3 spells CASSSQGVSTEAFF. In DNA, the CDR3 is TGCGCCAGCAGCTCACAGGGGGTGAGCACTGAAGCTTTCTTT. This rearrangement joins TRBV5-1 to TRBJ1-1, with 8 bases that match TRBD1. The V and J ends lost 3 bases and 4 bases, in that order; junction bases with no gene match: 5. There are 14 residues in the CDR3. The germline V gene encodes CDR1 SGHRS and CDR2 YFSETQ.

The rearrangement uses TRBV2 and TRBJ2-1; TRBD2 agrees at 7 bases. Unmatched junction bases numbered 13, after V lost 5 bases and J lost 0 bases. Looked up from germline, CDR1 is SNHLY and CDR2 is FYNNEI. The CDR3 length is 18 residues. The DNA for the CDR3 is TGTGCCAGCAGTCCCTCTTGGACTAGTCGGAGCTCCTACAATGAGCAGTTCTTC. Amino acids: CASSPSWTSRSSYNEQFF.

The V gene is TRBV3-1 (or the pseudogene TRBV3-2), the J gene TRBJ1-2; maybe TRBD1 (5 bases). Trimming shortened V by 4 bases and J by 6 bases, and 24 bases separated the two germline ends. This CDR3 spans 17 amino acids. CDR1 and CDR2 from the germline V gene are LGHDT and YNNKEL (reference sequence). In DNA form, the CDR3 reads TGTGCCAGCAGCCTCCAAAAGGACGGGGGGTCGAAGGATGGCTACACCTTC. It encodes CASSLQKDGGSKDGYTF.

The J gene is TRBJ1-5, the V gene TRBV27; 7 bases line up with TRBD1. Germline V gives CDR1 MNHEY, CDR2 SMNVEV (reference sequence). The CDR3 is made up of 14 amino acids. V shed 4 bases, J shed 7 bases, and the junction held 7 bases outside the gene matches. The CDR3 protein is CASSSRQGWQPQHF. CDR3 nucleotide sequence: TGTGCCAGCAGTTCACGACAGGGATGGCAGCCCCAGCATTTT.

This chain joins TRBV19 and TRBJ2-1; the D gene is possibly TRBD2 (5 bases). Germline-derived CDR1 and CDR2 are LNHDA and SQIVND (reference sequence). Trimming pared 11 bases from V and 3 bases from J, leaving 14 bases between. This CDR3 region has 13 residues. The chain's CDR3 is CASRSGYYNEQFF. The DNA of the CDR3 is TGTGCCTCTAGGAGCGGCTACTACAATGAGCAGTTCTTC.

The J gene is TRBJ2-4, the V gene TRBV3-1 (or the pseudogene TRBV3-2); the D gene is possibly TRBD1 (5 bases). CDR3 length: 16 residues. V gave up 1 base and J gave up 0 bases, with 10 bases separating them. Germline V gives CDR1 LGHDT, CDR2 YNNKEL (reference sequence). CDR3 coding DNA: TGTGCCAGCAGCCAAGGACAGACAATAGCCAAAAACATTCAGTACTTC. Protein product: CASSQGQTIAKNIQYF.

The chain uses TRBV6-5 and TRBJ1-5; 7 positions agree with TRBD1. The ends lost 2 bases at V and 0 bases at J; junction bases unmatched: 1. CDR1 is MNHEY, CDR2 SVGAGI, per germline. The CDR3 consists of 15 residues. CDR3 loop: CASSYKGASNQPQHF. CDR3 DNA sequence: TGTGCCAGCAGTTACAAGGGGGCTAGCAATCAGCCCCAGCATTTT.

The chain has TRBV6-5 and TRBJ1-4, with a weak D call TRBD1 (5 bases). In germline, CDR1 is MNHEY, CDR2 SVGAGI. V shed 2 bases and J shed 7 bases, with 8 bases lying between them. The CDR3 is 13 residues long. CDR3 sequence (DNA): TGTGCCAGCAGTTACCGACAGCGTGAAAAACTGTTTTTT. Protein sequence: CASSYRQREKLFF.

The V gene is TRBV5-1, the J gene TRBJ1-1; a possible D gene is TRBD1 (6 bases). Trimming pared 4 bases from V and 4 bases from J, leaving 17 bases between. CDR1 and CDR2 (germline): SGHRS, YFSETQ. This CDR3 is built from 15 residues. CDR3 residues: CASSLSQGWGTEAFF. The CDR3, as DNA: TGCGCCAGCAGCCTCTCACAGGGTTGGGGCACTGAAGCTTTCTTT.

The V gene is TRBV6-7, the J gene TRBJ1-4; D unclear. TRBV6-7 is an ORF, and what it does is uncertain. The CDR3 spans 11 residues. With 8 bases removed from V and 6 bases from J, the gap between germline ends came to 7 bases. CDR3 residues: CASLEHEKLFF. Here the CDR3 DNA reads TGTGCCAGCTTAGAGCATGAAAAACTGTTTTTT.

The chain recombines TRBV7-3 with TRBJ1-1; weak D call: TRBD1 (6 bases). V lost 4 bases and J lost 3, with 12 bases in between. The CDR3 contains 14 residues. The germline V gene has CDR1 SGHTA and CDR2 FQGTGA. The DNA of the CDR3 is TGTGCCAGCAGCTCCAGGGGTGGGGACACTGAAGCTTTCTTT. Translating it yields CASSSRGGDTEAFF.